This is a list of T cell receptor beta chains from one sample in a study of shared clonotypes between healthy human individuals. The protocol was immunoSEQ multiplex PCR, while the TCRdb copy is restricted to in-frame clones and leaves out a portion. The sample includes 1.5 million to 1.9 million clones, approximately 98% of them seen just once. Sequencing used naive CD4+ T cells sorted from blood. The receptor source for this set is a man aged 25 to 40 in good health. Each CDR3 is given with its conserved first and last residue. D genes are given only for firm matches. The size field is filled for only some rows; it gives once, few, many or a size class.

clone size | J gene | D gene | V gene | CDR3 protein | CDR3 DNA
- | TRBJ2-7 | - | TRBV7-3 | CASRLGGGSSYEQYF | TGTGCCAGCAGATTAGGAGGGGGAAGCTCCTACGAGCAGTACTTC
- | TRBJ2-1 | - | TRBV11-2 | CASSSLGDEQFF | TGTGCCAGCAGCTCCTTGGGCGACGAGCAGTTCTTC
- | TRBJ2-6 | - | TRBV5-6 | CASSFGVSGANVLTF | TGTGCCAGCAGCTTTGGAGTCTCTGGGGCCAACGTCCTGACTTTC
- | TRBJ2-5 | - | TRBV28 | CASSYGDFQETQYF | TGTGCCAGCAGTTATGGGGATTTCCAAGAGACCCAGTACTTC
- | TRBJ2-1 | - | TRBV5-1 | CASSQLGASYNEQFF | TGCGCCAGCAGTCAGCTTGGGGCTTCCTACAATGAGCAGTTCTTC
- | TRBJ1-1 | TRBD1 | TRBV9 | CASSVGVNTGVSTEAFF | TGTGCCAGCAGCGTAGGGGTTAACACAGGGGTTAGCACTGAAGCTTTCTTT
- | TRBJ1-3 | TRBD1 | TRBV28 | CASSPPGTGLSGNTIYF | TGTGCCAGCAGTCCCCCCGGGACAGGGCTCTCTGGAAACACCATATATTTT
- | TRBJ2-1 | TRBD1 | TRBV18 | CASSPPGQIGYNEQFF | TGTGCCAGCTCCCCTCCGGGACAGATTGGATACAATGAGCAGTTCTTC
- | TRBJ2-7 | - | TRBV28 | CASREASGPLMIYEQYF | TGTGCCAGCAGAGAAGCCAGCGGACCGCTAATGATCTACGAGCAGTACTTC
- | TRBJ2-1 | TRBD2 | TRBV9 | CASSVLASGTNEQFF | TGTGCCAGCAGCGTACTAGCTAGCGGGACGAATGAGCAGTTCTTC
- | TRBJ1-3 | - | TRBV29-1 | CSVEWGVGNTIYF | TGCAGCGTTGAATGGGGGGTTGGAAACACCATATATTTT
- | TRBJ2-2 | TRBD2 | TRBV5-4 | CASSDELAGAHTGELFF | TGTGCCAGCAGCGATGAACTAGCGGGAGCCCACACCGGGGAGCTGTTTTTT
- | TRBJ1-1 | - | TRBV10-3 | CAISESGDAEAFF | TGTGCCATCAGTGAGTCTGGCGACGCAGAAGCTTTCTTT
- | TRBJ1-1 | - | TRBV5-1 | CASSLGAEGRRAFF | TGCGCCAGCAGCCTAGGGGCCGAAGGACGCCGGGCTTTCTTT
- | TRBJ2-7 | TRBD2 | TRBV27 | CASTGLAGHEQYF | TGTGCGAGCACGGGACTAGCGGGACACGAGCAGTACTTC
- | TRBJ1-5 | - | TRBV5-6 | CASSLGLSNQPQHF | TGTGCCAGCAGCTTGGGACTAAGCAATCAGCCCCAGCATTTT
- | TRBJ2-7 | TRBD2 | TRBV27 | CASSGLAGSREQYF | TGTGCCAGCAGTGGACTAGCGGGGTCTCGCGAGCAGTACTTC
- | TRBJ2-1 | TRBD2 | TRBV5-4 | CASSSKGLADNEQFF | TGTGCCAGCAGCTCTAAGGGACTAGCGGACAATGAGCAGTTCTTC
- | TRBJ2-7 | - | TRBV5-1 | CASSSTVKSYEQYF | TGCGCCAGCAGCTCGACAGTGAAGTCCTACGAGCAGTACTTC
- | TRBJ2-4 | - | TRBV7-9 | CASSLSKNIQYF | TGTGCCAGCAGCTTGTCGAAAAACATTCAGTACTTC
once | TRBJ1-1 | - | TRBV28 | CASSLRDNTEAFF | TGTGCCAGCAGTTTACGGGATAACACTGAAGCTTTCTTT
- | TRBJ2-7 | TRBD1 | TRBV6-1 | CASRMGQGQIYEQYF | TGTGCCAGCAGAATGGGACAGGGGCAAATCTACGAGCAGTACTTC
- | TRBJ2-3 | - | TRBV7-9 | CASSSLRRAALHTDTQYF | TGTGCCAGCAGCTCGCTTCGAAGGGCGGCCCTCCACACAGATACGCAGTATTTT
- | TRBJ2-4 | - | TRBV7-9 | CASSLGFAKNIQYF | TGTGCCAGCAGCTTAGGATTTGCCAAAAACATTCAGTACTTC
once | TRBJ2-6 | - | TRBV6-1 | CASSLSGANVLTF | TGTGCCAGCAGTCTGTCTGGGGCCAACGTCCTGACTTTC
- | TRBJ2-3 | TRBD1 | TRBV10-3 | CAISLPLGGQGPDTQYF | TGTGCCATCAGTTTACCCCTTGGGGGACAGGGGCCGGATACGCAGTATTTT
- | TRBJ1-5 | TRBD1 | TRBV18 | CASSPQTGRGDGNQPQHF | TGTGCCAGCTCACCACAGACAGGGCGTGGGGATGGCAATCAGCCCCAGCATTTT
once | TRBJ2-7 | TRBD2 | TRBV5-1 | CASSMTSGSYEQYF | TGCGCCAGCAGCATGACTAGCGGATCCTACGAGCAGTACTTC
- | TRBJ2-1 | TRBD1 | TRBV5-4 | CASSPRTGPPWNEQFF | TGTGCCAGCAGCCCCCGGACAGGTCCACCATGGAATGAGCAGTTCTTC
- | TRBJ2-1 | - | TRBV19 | CASRDRWESSYNEQFF | TGTGCCAGTAGGGATAGGTGGGAGAGTTCCTACAATGAGCAGTTCTTC
- | TRBJ2-5 | TRBD2 | TRBV11-3 | CASSSGGGSVETQYF | TGTGCCAGCAGCTCCGGGGGGGGCAGCGTTGAGACCCAGTACTTC
- | TRBJ2-1 | - | TRBV5-4 | CASSTLALVNEQFF | TGTGCCAGCAGCACACTGGCGTTAGTCAATGAGCAGTTCTTC
- | TRBJ2-1 | - | TRBV28 | CASRETVPQEQFF | TGTGCCAGCCGGGAGACAGTCCCCCAGGAGCAGTTCTTC
- | TRBJ2-1 | - | TRBV5-4 | CASSLEDSSYNEQFF | TGTGCCAGCAGCTTGGAGGATAGCTCCTACAATGAGCAGTTCTTC
- | TRBJ2-3 | - | TRBV7-9 | CASSLNAGSVKADTQYF | TGTGCCAGCAGCTTAAACGCGGGTAGCGTCAAGGCAGATACGCAGTATTTT
- | TRBJ1-4 | - | TRBV5-4 | CASSHSKTMEKLFF | TGTGCCAGCAGCCATTCAAAGACCATGGAAAAACTGTTTTTT
- | TRBJ2-5 | - | TRBV9 | CASSVAMETPQETQYF | TGTGCCAGCAGCGTAGCTATGGAGACGCCTCAAGAGACCCAGTACTTC
once | TRBJ2-5 | TRBD2 | TRBV7-6 | CASSLLAGSQETQYF | TGTGCCAGCAGCTTACTAGCGGGAAGCCAAGAGACCCAGTACTTC
- | TRBJ2-5 | TRBD2 | TRBV11-2 | CASSLGHLAASGGAQYF | TGTGCCAGCAGCTTAGGACATTTAGCGGCTAGCGGTGGGGCCCAGTACTTC
- | TRBJ2-5 | - | TRBV5-1 | CASTKTIQETQYF | TGCGCCAGCACTAAGACAATCCAAGAGACCCAGTACTTC
- | TRBJ2-7 | - | TRBV5-3 | CASSSRVFYEQYF | TGTGCCAGCAGCTCCAGGGTTTTCTACGAGCAGTACTTC
- | TRBJ2-1 | - | TRBV11-2 | CASFGNRNEQFF | TGTGCCAGCTTCGGAAATAGGAATGAGCAGTTCTTC
- | TRBJ1-1 | - | TRBV5-6 | CASSLVSLQKNTEAFF | TGTGCCAGCAGCTTGGTGTCACTTCAGAAGAACACTGAAGCTTTCTTT
- | TRBJ2-2 | - | TRBV18 | CASSPLDIGGELFF | TGTGCCAGCTCACCCCTGGACATCGGTGGGGAGCTGTTTTTT
- | TRBJ2-7 | TRBD1 | TRBV6-5 | CASSSGQGSNEQYF | TGTGCCAGCAGTTCGGGACAGGGGTCTAACGAGCAGTACTTC
- | TRBJ2-5 | - | TRBV7-9 | CASSLGEHEVVETQYF | TGTGCCAGCAGCTTAGGGGAGCACGAGGTGGTGGAGACCCAGTACTTC
- | TRBJ1-2 | - | TRBV7-2 | CASSSHLGYGYTF | TGTGCCAGCAGTTCTCATCTGGGCTATGGCTACACCTTC
- | TRBJ1-5 | - | TRBV21-1 | CASSKVGSNQPQHF | TGTGCCAGCAGCAAAGTAGGGAGCAATCAGCCCCAGCATTTT
- | TRBJ2-4 | - | TRBV29-1 | CSVDVSKNIQYF | TGCAGCGTTGACGTATCGAAAAACATTCAGTACTTC
- | TRBJ2-5 | - | TRBV18 | CASSLIESGTQETQYF | TGTGCCAGCTCACTAATCGAGTCTGGTACCCAAGAGACCCAGTACTTC
- | TRBJ2-1 | - | TRBV9 | CASTTTSYADNEQFF | TGTGCCAGCACCACTACTTCGTACGCGGACAATGAGCAGTTCTTC
- | TRBJ2-3 | TRBD2 | TRBV18 | CASSRLAGKGTDTQYF | TGTGCCAGCTCACGTCTAGCGGGAAAAGGAACAGATACGCAGTATTTT
- | TRBJ2-5 | TRBD2 | TRBV11-2 | CASSSLRGRVETQYF | TGTGCCAGCAGCTCTCTTCGCGGGAGGGTGGAGACCCAGTACTTC
- | TRBJ1-5 | TRBD1 | TRBV2 | CASSQGVSYQPQHF | TGTGCCAGCAGTCAGGGGGTGAGCTATCAGCCCCAGCATTTT
- | TRBJ1-2 | - | TRBV27 | CASSLTAANYGYTF | TGTGCCAGCAGTTTAACGGCAGCTAACTATGGCTACACCTTC
- | TRBJ2-1 | - | TRBV7-9 | CASSQREITNEQFF | TGTGCCAGCAGCCAAAGGGAGATCACCAATGAGCAGTTCTTC
- | TRBJ2-6 | - | TRBV2 | CASSAGNGANVLTF | TGTGCCAGCAGTGCCGGGAACGGGGCCAACGTCCTGACTTTC
- | TRBJ2-7 | TRBD1 | TRBV10-3 | CAIRQGSYEQYF | TGTGCCATAAGACAGGGGAGCTACGAGCAGTACTTC
- | TRBJ2-2 | - | TRBV10-1 | CASRFSRNTGELFF | TGCGCCAGCAGATTTAGCAGGAACACCGGGGAGCTGTTTTTT
- | TRBJ1-3 | - | TRBV18 | CASSPNYDRNTIYF | TGTGCCAGCTCACCAAACTACGATAGAAACACCATATATTTT